This T cell receptor (beta chain) appears in the sequencing data of a study of cytomegalovirus exposure and HLA in healthy donors. Study at large: As released early, the data held about 85 million unique TCRs from HLA-typed donors.

Both 60 Vbeta primers and 13 Jbeta primers went into the PCR. Assay used: immunoSEQ multiplex PCR; TCRdb lists only in-frame clones, some missing. The repertoire holds approximately 110,000 clones, with 70% to 80% as singletons. Healthy bone marrow donors made up the donor group. Worth noting for this clone: Its antigen is unknown.

General study results and limits: Equally common other TCR beta chains were less clonally expanded than HLA-associated ones, a later analysis found.

Germline values: CDR1 SQVTM, CDR2 ANQGSEA. The V segment lost 4 bases and the J segment 4 bases; nucleotides outside the gene matches: 9. This CDR3 is built from 14 residues. Sequencing was performed on PBMCs. J is TRBJ2-7 and V is TRBV29-1; 8 bases agree with TRBD1. This TCR was sampled from a woman aged 40 to 49 in good health and CMV-seronegative. This chain's CDR3 is CSVAEDRARYEQYF. In DNA form, the CDR3 reads TGCAGCGTTGCCGAGGACAGGGCCCGGTACGAGCAGTACTTC.